The next 11 T cell receptor beta chains were all read from a single sample in a study of shared clonotypes between healthy human individuals (TCRdb year 2020). Libraries were made using the immunoSEQ multiplex PCR assay. The table comes from immuneACCESS by way of TCRdb, which keeps in-frame sequences with V and J called. Part of the clones is missing from these tables; in studies checked, under half for an unresolved V gene and the rest for unknown reasons. A total of more than 1.2 million clones appear in this sample, approximately 98.5% of them only once. The ten largest make up about 0.34% of the sample. The specimen sequenced was naive CD4+ T cells sorted from blood. The cell subset or site label on this specimen signifies: CD45RA+ positively selected. Receptors originate from a man younger than 40 in good health.

This sequence joins TRBV13 and TRBJ1-3; the D gene is possibly TRBD1 (6 bases). The CDR3 contains 14 residues. Germline CDR1 is PRHDT and CDR2 is FYEKMQ (reference sequence). Trimming removed 6 bases at V and 0 bases at J, with 9 bases between. CDR3 protein: CASRRDISGNTIYF. The CDR3 nucleotides read TGTGCCAGCAGGAGGGACATCTCTGGAAACACCATATATTTT.

The rearrangement uses TRBV18 and TRBJ1-2; 7 nucleotides line up with TRBD1. V trimming: 1 base; J trimming: 5 bases; junction bases outside the gene matches: 16. Germline V gene data show CDR1 as KGHSH and CDR2 as LQKENI. This CDR3 is 18 amino acids long. The CDR3 nucleotides read TGTGCCAGCTCACCACGGGGGGTTGACAGGGTTCTTCCGTATGGCTACACCTTC. This gives the protein CASSPRGVDRVLPYGYTF.

This rearrangement joins TRBV10-3 to TRBJ2-2; TRBD2 matches 11 bases. Germline V gene lookup returns CDR1 ENHRY and CDR2 SYGVKD. The CDR3 spans 15 residues. With 4 bases clipped from V and 6 bases from J, the junction kept 4 bases outside the gene matches. The DNA for the CDR3 is TGTGCCATCAGTGTAACTAGCGGGAGTCCCGGGGAGCTGTTTTTT. It encodes CAISVTSGSPGELFF.

The CDR3 loop is CAWGLAGVTDTQYF. The CDR3 nucleotides read TGTGCCTGGGGCCTAGCGGGAGTTACAGATACGCAGTATTTT. This chain links TRBV30 with TRBJ2-3; 10 bases fit TRBD2. V trimming: 5 bases; J trimming: 3 bases; junction bases outside the gene matches: 5. The CDR3 runs 14 residues. Per germline, CDR1 GTSNPN and CDR2 SVGIG (reference sequence).

The chain employs TRBV28 and TRBJ2-3, with a tentative D call TRBD1 (6 bases). The CDR3 length is 15 residues. The germline gives CDR1 MDHEN, CDR2 SYDVKM. Trimming removed 5 bases from V and 1 base from J, with 13 bases in between. The CDR3 nucleotides read TGTGCCAGCAGTGCTCAGGGGCGAGGCACAGATACGCAGTATTTT. The encoded protein is CASSAQGRGTDTQYF.

The chain uses TRBV5-4 and TRBJ2-7, with 7 bases matching TRBD2. Germline V gene data show CDR1 as SGHNT and CDR2 as YYREEE (reference sequence). The junction had 14 bases not matched to a gene; V was cut back by 3 bases and J by 2 bases. This CDR3 contains 17 residues. The CDR3 loop is CASSSPLTSPSAYEQYF. CDR3 nucleotides: TGTGCCAGCAGCTCCCCCTTGACTAGCCCTAGCGCCTACGAGCAGTACTTC.

The rearrangement links TRBV6-6 to TRBJ2-2; 8 positions agree with TRBD2. Per germline, CDR1 MNHNY and CDR2 SVGAGI (reference sequence). Germline trimming cut 6 bases from V and 1 base from J; bases unmatched to any gene: 1. This CDR3 is 14 amino acids long. In DNA, the CDR3 is TGTGCCAGCAGGACTAGCGAGAACACCGGGGAGCTGTTTTTT. It codes for CASRTSENTGELFF.

J is TRBJ2-7 and V is TRBV6-5, with 10 bases fitting TRBD2. CDR1 is MNHEY and CDR2 is SVGAGI in the germline V gene. This CDR3 comprises 14 residues. The V and J ends lost 4 bases and 7 bases, in that order; junction bases with no gene match: 7. In DNA form, the CDR3 reads TGTGCCAGCAGTTTCGGTAGCGGGAGGCGAGAGCAGTACTTC. This gives the protein CASSFGSGRREQYF.

This chain links TRBV2 with TRBJ2-3; D possibly corresponds to TRBD2 (6 bases). This CDR3 spans 12 amino acids. Germline values: CDR1 SNHLY, CDR2 FYNNEI. V was clipped by 10 bases and J by 6 bases, with 14 bases between them. CDR3 protein: CATRLVSDTQYF. The CDR3 coding sequence is TGTGCCACCAGACTAGTATCGGATACGCAGTATTTT.

The chain couples TRBV2 to TRBJ2-7; no reliable D call. The CDR3 sequence is 14 residues long. Germline loops: CDR1 SNHLY, CDR2 FYNNEI. Trimming removed 4 bases from V and 0 bases from J, with 10 bases in between. The CDR3 here is CASSAQPVSYEQYF. The CDR3 nucleotides are TGTGCCAGCAGTGCTCAGCCGGTCTCCTACGAGCAGTACTTC.

The chain is built from TRBV11-3 and TRBJ2-5; the D gene is possibly TRBD1 (5 bases). The ends were cut back, 1 base at V and 0 bases at J, with 9 bases in the middle. The CDR3 is made up of 15 amino acids. The germline V gene encodes CDR1 SGHNT and CDR2 YENEEA. DNA for the CDR3: TGTGCCAGCAGCTTAGGGCAGGGCCACCAAGAGACCCAGTACTTC. Amino acids: CASSLGQGHQETQYF. The whole variable domain, remainder taken from reference TRBV11-3 and TRBJ2-5, is EAGVVQSPRYKIIEKKQPVAFWCNPISGHNTLYWYLQNLGQGPELLIRYENEEAVDDSQLPKDRFSAERLKGVDSTLKIQPAELGDSAVYLCASSLGQGHQETQYFGPGTRLLVL.